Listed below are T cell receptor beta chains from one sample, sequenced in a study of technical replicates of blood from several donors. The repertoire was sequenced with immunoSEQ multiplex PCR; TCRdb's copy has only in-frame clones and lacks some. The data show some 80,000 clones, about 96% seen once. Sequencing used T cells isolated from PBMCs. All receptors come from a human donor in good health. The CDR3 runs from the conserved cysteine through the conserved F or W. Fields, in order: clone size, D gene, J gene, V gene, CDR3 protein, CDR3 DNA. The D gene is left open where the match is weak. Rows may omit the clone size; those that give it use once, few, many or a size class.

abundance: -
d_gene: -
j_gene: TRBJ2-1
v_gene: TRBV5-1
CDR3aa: CASSLVDSGNEQFF
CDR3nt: TGCGCCAGCAGCTTGGTGGACTCCGGCAATGAGCAGTTCTTC

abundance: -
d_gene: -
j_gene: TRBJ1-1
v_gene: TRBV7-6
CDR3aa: CASSLSSRGEAFF
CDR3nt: TGTGCCAGCAGCTTAAGTTCACGAGGAGAAGCTTTCTTT

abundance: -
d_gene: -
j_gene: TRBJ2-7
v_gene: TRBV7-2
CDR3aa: CASSIGRYEQYF
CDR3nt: TGTGCCAGCAGCATAGGGAGGTACGAGCAGTACTTC

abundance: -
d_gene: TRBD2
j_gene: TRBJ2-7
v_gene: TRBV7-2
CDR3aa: CASSWSESLAGGVQYF
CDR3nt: TGTGCCAGCAGCTGGTCCGAGAGTCTAGCGGGAGGTGTGCAGTACTTC

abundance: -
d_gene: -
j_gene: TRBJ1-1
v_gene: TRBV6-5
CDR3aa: CASSQGTEAFF
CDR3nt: TGTGCCAGCAGTCAGGGGACCGAAGCTTTCTTT

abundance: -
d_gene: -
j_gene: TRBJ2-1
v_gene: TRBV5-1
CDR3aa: CASSLPPGSGEEEQFF
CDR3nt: TGCGCCAGCAGCTTGCCCCCCGGTTCTGGGGAGGAAGAGCAGTTCTTC

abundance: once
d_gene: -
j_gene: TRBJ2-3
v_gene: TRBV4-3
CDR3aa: CASSPRGLGETDTQYF
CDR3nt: TGCGCCAGCAGCCCCAGGGGTCTTGGGGAGACAGATACGCAGTATTTT

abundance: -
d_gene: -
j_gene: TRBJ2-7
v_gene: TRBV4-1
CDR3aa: CASSLRPGDSYEQYF
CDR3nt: TGCGCCAGCAGCCTAAGACCGGGGGACTCCTACGAGCAGTACTTC

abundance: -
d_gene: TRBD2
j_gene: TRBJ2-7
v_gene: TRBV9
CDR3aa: CASSVAVSGSFNEQYF
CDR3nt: TGTGCCAGCAGCGTAGCTGTTAGCGGGAGCTTCAACGAGCAGTACTTC

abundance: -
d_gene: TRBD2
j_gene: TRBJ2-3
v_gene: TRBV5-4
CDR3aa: CASSPPGLEITDTQYF
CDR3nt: TGTGCCAGCAGTCCCCCGGGACTAGAAATCACAGATACGCAGTATTTT

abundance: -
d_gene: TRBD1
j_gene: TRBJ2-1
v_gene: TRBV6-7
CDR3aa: CAGLRDRGRNEQFF
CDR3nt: TGTGCCGGTCTCCGGGACAGGGGTAGAAATGAGCAGTTCTTC

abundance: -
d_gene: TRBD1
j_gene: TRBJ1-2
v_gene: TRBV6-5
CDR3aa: CASSDRVSYGYTF
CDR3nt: TGTGCCAGCAGTGACAGGGTCAGCTATGGCTACACCTTC

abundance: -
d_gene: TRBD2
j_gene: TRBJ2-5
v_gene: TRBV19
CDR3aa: CASSLLAAGETQYF
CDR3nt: TGTGCCAGTAGTTTACTAGCGGCTGGGGAGACCCAGTACTTC

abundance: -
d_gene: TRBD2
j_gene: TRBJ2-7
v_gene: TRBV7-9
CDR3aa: CASSLIAGGSYEQYF
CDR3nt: TGTGCCAGCAGTCTCATAGCGGGAGGGTCCTACGAGCAGTACTTC

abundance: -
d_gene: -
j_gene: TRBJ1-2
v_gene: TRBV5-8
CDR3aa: CASQTDIANYGYTF
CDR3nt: TGTGCCAGCCAGACCGACATCGCTAACTATGGCTACACCTTC

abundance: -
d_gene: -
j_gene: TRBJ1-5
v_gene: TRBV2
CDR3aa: CASSSYTVSNQPQHF
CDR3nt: TGTGCCAGCAGTTCATATACGGTGAGCAATCAGCCCCAGCATTTT

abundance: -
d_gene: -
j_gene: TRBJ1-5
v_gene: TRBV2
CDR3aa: CASREGGNSNQPQHF
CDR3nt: TGTGCCAGCAGAGAGGGAGGAAATAGCAATCAGCCCCAGCATTTT

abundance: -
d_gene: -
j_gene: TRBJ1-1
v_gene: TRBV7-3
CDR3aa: CASSSIGEPTEAFF
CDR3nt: TGTGCCAGCAGCTCAATCGGGGAACCCACTGAAGCTTTCTTT

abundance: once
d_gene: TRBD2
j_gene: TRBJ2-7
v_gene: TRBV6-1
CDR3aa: CASSLYGGAYEQYF
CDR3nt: TGTGCCAGCAGCCTTTACGGGGGGGCCTACGAGCAGTACTTC

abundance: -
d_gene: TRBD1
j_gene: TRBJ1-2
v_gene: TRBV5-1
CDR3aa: CASSLTGGPGGYTF
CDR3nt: TGCGCCAGCAGCTTGACAGGGGGCCCGGGGGGCTACACCTTC

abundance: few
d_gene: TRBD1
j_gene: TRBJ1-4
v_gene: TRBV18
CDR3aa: CASTRGGDGEKLFF
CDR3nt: TGTGCCAGCACTCGAGGGGGCGACGGCGAAAAACTGTTTTTT

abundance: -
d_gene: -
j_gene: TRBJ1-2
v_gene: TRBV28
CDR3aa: CASSLRTSYYGYTF
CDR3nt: TGTGCCAGCAGCCTCAGGACTAGTTATTATGGCTACACCTTC

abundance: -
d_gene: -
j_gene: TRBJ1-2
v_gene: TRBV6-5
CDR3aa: CASSYRARDGYTF
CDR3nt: TGTGCCAGCAGTTACCGGGCGCGGGATGGCTACACCTTC